This T cell receptor (beta chain) comes out of a study of early T cells in non-severe SARS-CoV-2 infection. Individual cDNA molecules received unique molecular identifiers during library preparation. TCRdb passed the 5' RACE reads through MiXCR, listing each CDR3 protein once. This table holds some 64,000 distinct CDR3 sequences, almost 9% found once. This receptor was obtained from an adult who was a healthcare worker with PCR-confirmed SARS-CoV-2 infection or an uninfected control (not recorded which). This specimen consisted of whole blood, obtained at baseline.

CDR3 in DNA: TGCAGTGCCAGAAACAGGGTTTCCTATGGCTACACCTTC. As protein: CSARNRVSYGYTF. This rearrangement joins TRBV20-1 to TRBJ1-2; TRBD1 might be the D (6 bases). Germline CDR1 and CDR2: DFQATT and SNEGSKA (reference sequence). The CDR3 loop spans 13 amino acids. Trimming took 6 bases from V and 4 from J, leaving 15 bases between them.